This TCR beta chain was documented in a study of vaccination and CD4 T cells after COVID-19. This clonotype was seen more than once but under ten times. Its antigen is unknown. Germline loops: CDR1 SGHTA, CDR2 FQGNSA. The CDR3 is 16 residues long. Trimming cost V 2 bases and J 0 bases; bases outside gene matches: 5. Treatment noted: approximately 9-day PBMC culture with coronavirus spike peptide pools or control peptides (ViraFEST assay). Before TCRs were sequenced, ViraFEST expanded antigen-specific T cells with peptide pools. Upon completion of about 11 days of culture, CD4+ T cells were isolated via negative selection. The Oncomine TCR Beta short-read assay was applied to DNA of cultured CD4+ T cells. MiXCR, applied by TCRdb to the PCR reads, yields one record per CDR3 protein. This table holds some 20,000 distinct CDR3 sequences, less than 55% found once.

This TCR derives from a human donor who had recovered from COVID-19. Specimen: CD4+ T cells from blood, cultured in vitro. The gene calls are TRBV7-2 and TRBJ2-7; 9 nucleotides match TRBD2. In DNA, the CDR3 is TGTGCCAGCAGCTTAAGAGCGGGGGGAAGCTCCTACGAGCAGTACTTC. Amino acids: CASSLRAGGSSYEQYF.